The 13 T cell receptor beta chains reported below all come from one sample, sequenced in a study of blood T cell repertoires in COVID-19. The protocol was immunoSEQ multiplex PCR, while the TCRdb copy is restricted to in-frame clones and leaves out a portion. The sample shows around 270,000 clones, more than 75% of them seen only once. Sequenced sample: peripheral blood. The source is an older woman with COVID-19, enrolled during active disease.

This chain uses TRBV4-1 with TRBJ1-2, with D possibly being TRBD1 (6 bases). Looked up from germline, CDR1 is MGHRA and CDR2 is YSYEKL. V lost 1 base and J lost 4, with 10 bases in between. The CDR3 contains 14 residues. Here the CDR3 reads CASSQAGVGYGYTF. The CDR3 DNA follows: TGCGCCAGCAGCCAAGCAGGGGTTGGCTATGGCTACACCTTC.

This chain uses TRBV2 with TRBJ1-2; no firm D call. The CDR3 covers 14 residues. V lost 7 bases to trimming and J lost 7 bases, with 19 bases between them. In germline, CDR1 is SNHLY, CDR2 FYNNEI. The CDR3, as DNA: TGTGCCAGCAATGTACGGCAGGTTAATCCTGGCTACACCTTC. Its protein is CASNVRQVNPGYTF.

The J gene is TRBJ1-1, the V gene TRBV7-9, with 9 bases matching TRBD1. The CDR3 length is 15 residues. With V trimmed by 1 base and J by 4 bases, 4 bases remained unmatched. Germline V lookup: CDR1 SEHNR, CDR2 FQNEAQ (reference sequence). CDR3 loop: CASSLVSQGATEAFF. CDR3 sequence (DNA): TGTGCCAGCAGCTTAGTTTCACAGGGGGCCACTGAAGCTTTCTTT. Complete variable domain (other parts from reference TRBV7-9 and TRBJ1-1): DTGVSQNPRHKITKRGQNVTFRCDPISEHNRLYWYRQTLGQGPEFLTYFQNEAQLEKSRLLSDRFSAERPKGSFSTLEIQRTEQGDSAMYLCASSLVSQGATEAFFGQGTRLTVV.

The chain has TRBV5-1 and TRBJ2-7; D call uncertain. Germline CDR1 SGHRS, CDR2 YFSETQ. Trimming shortened V by 4 bases and J by 2 bases, and 10 bases separated the two germline ends. CDR3 length: 13 amino acids. The CDR3 coding sequence is TGCGCCAGCAGCCAAATGCAGGCCTACGAGCAGTACTTC. Translating it yields CASSQMQAYEQYF.

The rearrangement links TRBV29-1 to TRBJ2-5; the D gene is possibly TRBD1 (5 bases). Germline loops: CDR1 SQVTM, CDR2 ANQGSEA. There are 11 residues in the CDR3. The V end lost 7 bases, the J end lost 4 bases, and 10 bases lay between the germline ends. The CDR3 loop reads CSARVLETQYF. In DNA form, the CDR3 reads TGCAGCGCCAGGGTATTAGAGACCCAGTACTTC.

V gene TRBV6-5 combines with J gene TRBJ1-2; the D gene is possibly TRBD1 (5 bases). V gave up 8 bases and J gave up 2 bases, with 9 bases separating them. Germline V gene data show CDR1 as MNHEY and CDR2 as SVGAGI. The CDR3 is 12 residues long. DNA of the CDR3: TGTGCCAGCCGCAGGACAAACTATGGCTACACCTTC. This encodes CASRRTNYGYTF.

The chain is built from TRBV19 and TRBJ1-6; the match to TRBD1 covers 9 bases. The CDR3 is 13 residues long. Germline V gene data show CDR1 as LNHDA and CDR2 as SQIVND (reference sequence). Trimming removed 9 bases from V and 10 bases from J; junction bases left unmatched: 7. CDR3 protein: CASRGTGTSPLHF. The CDR3 nucleotides read TGTGCCAGCAGAGGGACAGGGACGTCACCCCTCCACTTT.

This chain connects TRBV6-5 to TRBJ2-7; D is perhaps TRBD2 (6 bases). V was shortened by 11 bases and J by 3 bases, with 23 bases between the two germline ends. Germline values: CDR1 MNHEY, CDR2 SVGAGI. This CDR3 comprises 15 residues. The chain's CDR3 is CAAGGSGSQSYEQYF. The CDR3 DNA is TGTGCCGCCGGTGGTAGCGGCTCCCAAAGCTACGAGCAGTACTTC.

The chain uses TRBV28 and TRBJ2-3, with D unclear. The CDR3 runs to 15 residues. Germline V gene sequence: CDR1 MDHEN, CDR2 SYDVKM. The V gene lost 2 bases and the J gene lost 3 bases, with 12 bases spanning the gap. The CDR3 DNA sequence: TGTGCCAGCAGTTTAGGTTGGCAGGCTACAGATACGCAGTATTTT. Residues: CASSLGWQATDTQYF.

In the case of this clone: This sample includes further DNA sequences coding for the same CDR3. V gene TRBV7-3 combines with J gene TRBJ2-1; TRBD2 matches 12 bases. Looked up from germline, CDR1 is SGHTA and CDR2 is FQGTGA. This CDR3 has 15 amino acids. After removal of 3 bases from V and 4 bases from J, the junction contained 1 base not matched to a gene. DNA of the CDR3: TGTGCCAGCAGCTTCGGGACTAGCGGGTACAATGAGCAGTTCTTC. This encodes CASSFGTSGYNEQFF.

The chain combines TRBV28 with TRBJ2-7; a possible D gene is TRBD1 (5 bases). Trimming pared 1 base from V and 9 bases from J, leaving 10 bases between. The CDR3 sequence is 12 residues long. CDR1 MDHEN and CDR2 SYDVKM come from the germline V gene. The CDR3 coding sequence is TGTGCCAGCAGTTTATCAGGGTGGGTGCAGTACTTC. It encodes CASSLSGWVQYF.

The chain joins TRBV5-1 to TRBJ2-7, with 7 positions matching TRBD2. The length of the CDR3 is 15 residues. Germline CDR1 reads SGHRS; CDR2 reads YFSETQ. V shed 4 bases and J 3 bases; nucleotides not matched to a gene: 10. The CDR3 spells CASSGSGGGVYEQYF. DNA for the CDR3: TGCGCCAGCAGCGGCTCCGGTGGGGGGGTCTACGAGCAGTACTTC.

The CDR3 DNA sequence: TGTGCCAGCACAAATGAGGGCAGGGGCGTCTATGGCTACACCTTC. It translates to CASTNEGRGVYGYTF. The rearrangement joins TRBV5-4 to TRBJ1-2; the D gene is possibly TRBD1 (6 bases). Germline CDR1 and CDR2: SGHNT and YYREEE (reference sequence). V was shortened by 6 bases and J by 4 bases, with 19 bases between the two germline ends. The CDR3 has 15 residues.